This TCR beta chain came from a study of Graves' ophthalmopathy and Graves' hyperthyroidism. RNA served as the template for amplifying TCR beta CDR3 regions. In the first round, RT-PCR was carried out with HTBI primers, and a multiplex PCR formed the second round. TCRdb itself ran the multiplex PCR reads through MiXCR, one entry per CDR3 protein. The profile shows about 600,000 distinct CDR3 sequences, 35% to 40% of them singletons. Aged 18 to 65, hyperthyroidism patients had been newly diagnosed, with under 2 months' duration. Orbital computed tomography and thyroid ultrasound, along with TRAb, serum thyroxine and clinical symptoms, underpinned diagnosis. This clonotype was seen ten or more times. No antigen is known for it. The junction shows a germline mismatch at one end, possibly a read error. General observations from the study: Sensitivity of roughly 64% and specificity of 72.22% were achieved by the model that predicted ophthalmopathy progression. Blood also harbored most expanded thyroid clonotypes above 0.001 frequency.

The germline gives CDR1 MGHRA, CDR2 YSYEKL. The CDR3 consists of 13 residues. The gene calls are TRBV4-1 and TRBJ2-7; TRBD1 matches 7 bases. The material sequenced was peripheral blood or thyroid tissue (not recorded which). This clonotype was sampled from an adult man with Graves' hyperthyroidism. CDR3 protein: CASSRGTAYEQYF. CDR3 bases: TGTGCCAGCAGTAGAGGGACAGCCTACGAGCAGTACTTC.